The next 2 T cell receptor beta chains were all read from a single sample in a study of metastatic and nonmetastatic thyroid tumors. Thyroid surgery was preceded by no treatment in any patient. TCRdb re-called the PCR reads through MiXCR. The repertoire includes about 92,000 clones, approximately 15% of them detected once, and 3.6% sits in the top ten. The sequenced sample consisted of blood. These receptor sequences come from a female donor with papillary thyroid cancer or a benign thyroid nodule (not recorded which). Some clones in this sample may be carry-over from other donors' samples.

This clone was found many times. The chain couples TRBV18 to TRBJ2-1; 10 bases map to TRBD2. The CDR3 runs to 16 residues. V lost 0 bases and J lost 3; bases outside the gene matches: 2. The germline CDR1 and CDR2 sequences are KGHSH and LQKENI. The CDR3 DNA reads TGTGCCAGCTCACCACCTATAGCGGGGGGCTACAATGAGCAGTTCTTC. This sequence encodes CASSPPIAGGYNEQFF.

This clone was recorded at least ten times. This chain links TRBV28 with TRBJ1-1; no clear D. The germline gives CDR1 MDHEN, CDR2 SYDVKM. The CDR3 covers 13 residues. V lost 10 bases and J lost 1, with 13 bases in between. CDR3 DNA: TGTGCCACTTCGTTAGGGTCGAACACTGAAGCTTTCTTT. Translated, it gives CATSLGSNTEAFF.